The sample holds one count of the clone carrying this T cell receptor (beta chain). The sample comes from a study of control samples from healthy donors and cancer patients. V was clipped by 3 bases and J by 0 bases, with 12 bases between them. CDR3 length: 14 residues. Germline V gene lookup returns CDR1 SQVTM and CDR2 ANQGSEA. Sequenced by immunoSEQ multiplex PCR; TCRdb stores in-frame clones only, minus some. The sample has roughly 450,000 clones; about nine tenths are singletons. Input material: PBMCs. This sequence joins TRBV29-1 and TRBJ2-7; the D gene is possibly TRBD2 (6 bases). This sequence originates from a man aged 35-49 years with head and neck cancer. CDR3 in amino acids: CSVDSGRSSYEQYF. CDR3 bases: TGCAGCGTTGATAGCGGCCGGAGCTCCTACGAGCAGTACTTC.